This T cell receptor (beta chain) is from a study of graft-versus-host responses after intestinal transplantation. Study-level background: Grafts that recipients had were multivisceral, liver-intestinal, or isolated intestinal transplants. Following induction with anti-thymocyte globulin, all recipients were given tacrolimus and steroids for three to four years. Regarding the study as a whole: Detected in recipient marrow were GvH clones, some of which were first observed in ileum or blood.

In regard to this clone: Its specificity is not known.

V dropped 0 bases and J dropped 1; count of bases not matched to a gene: 3. The CDR3 loop spans 15 amino acids. Germline CDR1 and CDR2: SGHRS and YFSETQ. Data came from immunoSEQ multiplex PCR; TCRdb stores just in-frame clones and leaves some out. The sample includes 35,000 to 50,000 clones, around 96% of them seen just once. The rearrangement uses TRBV5-1 and TRBJ2-7; 8 bases line up with TRBD1. Source: PBMCs, taken approximately 360 days after intestinal transplant. The receptor comes from a human patient who received an intestinal transplant, so some T cells may come from the graft donor. CDR3 region: CASSLEQGESYEQYF. In DNA, the CDR3 is TGCGCCAGCAGCTTGGAACAGGGGGAGTCCTACGAGCAGTACTTC.